These 8 T cell receptor beta chains were all obtained from the same sample, sequenced in a study of regulatory T cells in long-lasting Graves disease. Arm-PCR of CDR3 regions with iRepertoire HTBI primers generated TCR beta libraries. TCRdb processed the multiplex PCR reads anew with MiXCR; each CDR3 protein has one entry. The top ten hold under 25% of the sample, which has 400,000 or so distinct CDR3 sequences, less than 25% seen once. Time point noted: persistent/refractory GD, antithyroid drugs over 5 years with positive TRAb. Making the TCR library involved RNA that had been extracted from PBMCs. Sequenced material: peripheral blood mononuclear cells (PBMCs), taken when the disease was refractory, from a patient treated with antithyroid drugs. These receptors were taken from a female donor with Graves disease.

For this clonotype: The conserved phenylalanine or tryptophan is not found at the CDR3 terminus, so this likely reflects a read error. The chain recombines TRBV4-3 with TRBJ2-2; no clear D gene. The CDR3 length is 15 residues. Trimming cost V 0 bases and J 1 base, with 6 bases left between them. Looked up from germline, CDR1 is LGHNA and CDR2 is YSLEER. This chain's CDR3 is CASSQDGENTGELFS. The CDR3 DNA reads as TGCGCCAGCAGCCAAGATGGGGAGAACACCGGGGAGCTGTTTTCT.

This clonotype has ten or more counts. This chain uses TRBV28 with TRBJ2-7, with D perhaps TRBD1 (5 bases). The V end lost 7 bases, the J end lost 6 bases, and 19 bases lay between the germline ends. Germline assignment: CDR1 MDHEN and CDR2 SYDVKM. The CDR3 length is 14 residues. The CDR3: CASNQGGVPREQYF. The CDR3 DNA is TGTGCCAGCAACCAGGGCGGCGTCCCTCGCGAGCAGTACTTC.

This clonotype occurred many times. The rearrangement joins TRBV6-1 to TRBJ2-5; unclear D gene. V gave up 6 bases and J gave up 7 bases, with 12 bases separating them. Germline values: CDR1 MNHNS, CDR2 SASEGT. This CDR3 is 12 amino acids long. The CDR3 bases are TGTGCCAGCAGGCGGACGCCGGGGACCCAGTACTTC. It encodes CASRRTPGTQYF.

This clonotype has only a few counts. The V gene is TRBV6-1, the J gene TRBJ1-5; 10 bases match TRBD1. The germline CDR1 and CDR2 sequences are MNHNS and SASEGT. CDR3 size: 15 residues. Losses at the gene ends were 7 bases for V and 6 bases for J; bases not matched to a gene: 9. CDR3: CASTGTGVGSQPQHF. CDR3 nucleotide sequence: TGTGCCAGCACCGGGACAGGGGTCGGTAGTCAGCCCCAGCATTTT.

This clonotype has just a few counts. This sequence joins TRBV7-2 and TRBJ2-2; tentative D call: TRBD2 (6 bases). The CDR3 length is 16 residues. The germline V and J ends were trimmed by 5 bases and 1 base, with 14 bases remaining between them. The germline gives CDR1 SGHTA, CDR2 FQGNSA. In DNA form, the CDR3 reads TGTGCCAGCAGCACCGGGACTTTCGGGAACACCGGGGAGCTGTTTTTT. It codes for CASSTGTFGNTGELFF.

This clonotype was seen a handful of times. The chain uses TRBV6-1 and TRBJ2-2; 13 bases line up with TRBD2. Per the germline V gene, CDR1 is MNHNS and CDR2 is SASEGT. The V and J ends lost 6 bases and 3 bases, in that order; junction bases with no gene match: 10. CDR3 length: 18 amino acids. The CDR3 loop reads CASSLGLAGAWDTGELFF. CDR3 DNA: TGTGCCAGCAGCTTAGGACTAGCGGGAGCATGGGACACCGGGGAGCTGTTTTTT.

This clonotype was seen more than once but under ten times. The V and J genes are TRBV20-1 and TRBJ1-1; 7 bases map to TRBD1. The V gene's germline CDR1 is DFQATT and CDR2 SNEGSKA (reference sequence). The CDR3 is 15 residues long. The V segment lost 5 bases and the J segment 0 bases; nucleotides outside the gene matches: 9. The DNA of the CDR3 is TGCAGTGCTGAGGTGAAGGGGGCGCTGAACACTGAAGCTTTCTTT. Protein: CSAEVKGALNTEAFF.

The chain carries TRBV3-1 and TRBJ1-1; no reliable D call. The CDR3 is 14 residues long. CDR1 LGHDT and CDR2 YNNKEL come from the germline V gene (reference sequence). Trimming cost V 1 base and J 8 bases, with 14 bases left between them. The DNA of the CDR3 is TGTGCCAGCAGCCAAGGGCCGCTGACCCCGGAAGCTTTCTTT. Translating it yields CASSQGPLTPEAFF.